These T cell receptor beta chains were read from a single sample in a study of T cells in localized non-small cell lung cancer. Generated by immunoSEQ multiplex PCR, the TCRdb table keeps only in-frame clones and is missing some. This sample has about 19,000 clones, with about 80% found just once. Sequences were derived from peripheral blood, sampled before any cancer treatment. These receptors originate from a female donor aged 60 or older with stage I lung adenocarcinoma. CDR3s include the opening cysteine and the closing phenylalanine or tryptophan. The D gene is left open where the match is weak. Clone size, where shown, is once, few, many, or a class for clones that have expanded.

TRBV6-1	NA	NA	12	TRBJ1-1	CASSFMGTEAFF	TGTGCCAGCAGTTTCATGGGCACTGAAGCTTTCTTT
TRBV29-1	NA	NA	13	TRBJ2-3	CSVGAHGTDTQYF	TGCAGCGTTGGGGCCCATGGCACAGATACGCAGTATTTT
TRBV5-4	NA	NA	12	TRBJ1-1	CASSFDQAEAFF	TGTGCCAGCAGCTTCGACCAGGCTGAAGCTTTCTTT
TRBV2	NA	NA	13	TRBJ1-1	CASSENWATEAFF	TGTGCCAGCAGTGAAAATTGGGCCACTGAAGCTTTCTTT
TRBV4-2	NA	NA	15	TRBJ1-1	CASSQERGSLTEAFF	TGTGCCAGCAGCCAAGAACGAGGGAGCCTCACTGAAGCTTTCTTT
TRBV30	NA	TRBD1	13	TRBJ1-2	CAWSRGTGDGYTF	TGTGCCTGGAGTCGCGGGACAGGGGATGGCTACACCTTC
TRBV11-2	NA	NA	15	TRBJ2-2	CASSIIQSVGGELFF	TGTGCCAGCAGCATAATACAATCGGTTGGCGGGGAGCTGTTTTTT
TRBV7-2	NA	NA	10	TRBJ1-1	CASSYYQAFF	TGTGCCAGCAGCTACTATCAAGCTTTCTTT
TRBV6-5	NA	NA	14	TRBJ1-2	CASSYSSTGYGYTF	TGTGCCAGCAGTTACTCATCCACAGGCTATGGCTACACCTTC
TRBV27	NA	NA	16	TRBJ1-4	CASRQIPGATNEKLFF	TGTGCCAGCAGGCAAATTCCGGGAGCAACTAATGAAAAACTGTTTTTT
TRBV13	NA	NA	11	TRBJ2-1	CASSFRDEQFF	TGTGCCAGCAGCTTTAGGGATGAGCAGTTCTTC
TRBV29-1	NA	TRBD2	13	TRBJ2-3	CTASGGDTDTQYF	TGCACCGCTAGCGGGGGGGACACAGATACGCAGTATTTT
TRBV4-1	NA	NA	16	TRBJ1-1	CASSQGGVVKGIGAFF	TGCGCCAGCAGCCAAGGGGGAGTAGTAAAGGGGATCGGTGCTTTCTTT
TRBV6-6	NA	NA	14	TRBJ1-5	CASTAVYSNQPQHF	TGTGCCAGCACCGCGGTTTATAGCAATCAGCCCCAGCATTTT
TRBV5-4	NA	TRBD2	15	TRBJ2-3	CASRPGGGSTDTQYF	TGTGCCAGCCGACCGGGAGGGGGAAGCACAGATACGCAGTATTTT
TRBV5-6	NA	TRBD1	15	TRBJ1-2	CASSSPDRVSYGYTF	TGTGCCAGCAGCTCCCCTGACAGGGTGAGCTATGGCTACACCTTC
TRBV30	NA	NA	11	TRBJ1-1	CAWSLDTEAFF	TGTGCCTGGAGTTTGGACACTGAAGCTTTCTTT
TRBV6-6	NA	NA	15	TRBJ2-7	CASSYSSQGSNEQYF	TGTGCCAGCAGTTACTCGAGTCAGGGCTCCAACGAGCAGTACTTC
TRBV6-5	NA	NA	15	TRBJ2-1	CASSRLWGSYNEQFF	TGTGCCAGCAGTCGCCTGTGGGGCTCCTACAATGAGCAGTTCTTC
TRBV15	NA	NA	13	TRBJ1-6	CATSREPGRVLHF	TGTGCCACCAGCAGAGAGCCAGGCCGCGTCCTCCACTTT
TRBV30	NA	NA	15	TRBJ1-5	CAWSPPGSSNQPQHF	TGTGCCTGGAGTCCACCGGGATCCAGCAATCAGCCCCAGCATTTT
TRBV20-1	NA	NA	11	TRBJ2-7	CSARLSYEQYF	TGCAGTGCTAGATTGTCCTACGAGCAGTACTTC
TRBV19	NA	NA	17	TRBJ1-2	CASSIDRQSADMGGYTF	TGTGCCAGTAGTATAGATCGCCAGTCGGCGGACATGGGTGGCTACACCTTC
TRBV7-6	NA	TRBD2	15	TRBJ2-7	CASSRSGGASYEQYF	TGTGCCAGCAGCCGGAGCGGGGGGGCCTCCTACGAGCAGTACTTC
TRBV29-1	few	NA	12	TRBJ1-1	CSVGMLNTEAFF	TGCAGCGTTGGGATGCTGAACACTGAAGCTTTCTTT
TRBV4-1	once	NA	14	TRBJ1-1	CASSQVSGVTEAFF	TGCGCCAGCAGCCAAGTTAGCGGTGTCACTGAAGCTTTCTTT
TRBV4-1	NA	NA	16	TRBJ1-5	CASSQFIFGNNQPQHF	TGCGCCAGCAGCCAATTCATTTTCGGAAACAATCAGCCCCAGCATTTT
TRBV15	NA	NA	13	TRBJ1-1	CATSIGGFSEAFF	TGTGCCACCAGTATTGGAGGTTTTTCTGAAGCTTTCTTT
TRBV7-3	few	TRBD2	15	TRBJ2-1	CASSPAPASGGAQFF	TGTGCCAGCAGCCCAGCCCCCGCTAGCGGGGGGGCCCAGTTCTTC
TRBV5-1	NA	TRBD1	13	TRBJ1-1	CASKGQNDGEAFF	TGCGCCAGCAAGGGACAGAACGATGGTGAAGCTTTCTTT
TRBV5-1	NA	TRBD1	15	TRBJ1-1	CASSLAGQGALEAFF	TGCGCCAGCAGCTTGGCCGGACAGGGGGCTCTTGAAGCTTTCTTT
TRBV27	NA	NA	15	TRBJ1-1	CASSLWQGYDTEAFF	TGTGCCAGCAGTTTATGGCAGGGGTACGACACTGAAGCTTTCTTT
TRBV15	once	NA	16	TRBJ2-7	CATSRERLTDSYEQYF	TGTGCCACCAGCAGAGAGAGGTTGACAGACTCCTACGAGCAGTACTTC